The clone carrying this T cell receptor (beta chain) was seen a handful of times. Its antigen remains unidentified. Its ends do not fully match the called genes, so a read error is possible. The data originate from a study of blood T cells in healthy people across ages. Findings of the study overall: A roughly linear age-dependent decrease characterized TCR beta diversity per million T cells.

The individuals who served as donors were healthy Caucasians living in Russia, aged about 6 to 95. Together with a sample-barcoded 5' primer, a J-beta primer mix was included in a second PCR lasting about 6 to 11 cycles. Every molecule of cDNA carried a tag from a template-switch adaptor with 12 random nucleotides. TCRdb redid the calling of the 5' RACE reads with MiXCR, one entry per CDR3 protein. This table has 800,000 to 950,000 distinct CDR3 sequences, 25% to 30% appearing once. The CDR3 is 16 residues long. Germline V lookup: CDR1 SGHTA, CDR2 FQGNSA. The same data also went into a second study, on T cells of mothers and their children. From that paper: Each child contributed some 3 million TCR beta CDR3 reads, while each mother contributed over 8 million.

This clonotype originated in a middle-aged woman in good health. The sequenced sample consisted of blood. The gene calls are TRBV7-2 and TRBJ1-6; 7 positions agree with TRBD1. The CDR3 coding sequence is TGTGTCAGCAGCTTTCGGGGGGACAGATATAATTCACCCCTCCACTTT. Protein sequence: CVSSFRGDRYNSPLHF.